This T cell receptor (beta chain) was obtained from a study of blood T cell repertoires in COVID-19 (dated by TCRdb to about 2020). In terms of the full investigation: Samples covering the acute and convalescent phases of COVID-19 were provided by collaborators in the United States, Italy and Spain. A de-identified subject ID, COVID-19 status, age in years and sex were almost always included in the sample metadata. Where available, HLA class I and class II types were taken from metadata supplied by the sample provider and were not determined by assay-based typing. The repertoires were released in a freely available public database intended as a resource for research on the immune response to SARS-CoV-2. Subjects who had been exposed to COVID-19, were actively infected with it, or had recovered from it provided the deeply sampled blood TCRbeta repertoires that made up the dataset. The samples were drawn from the first 160 participants of the ongoing ImmuneRACE study and from more than 1,000 subjects provided by 6 global collaborators. The material from the prospective study consisted of cDNA or gDNA derived from T cells, B-cell-depleted T cells, or PBMCs. On the study overall, not on this receptor specifically: Clinical and demographic metadata were provided uncurated, with the amount varying by source and participant.

TCRbeta CDR3 regions were amplified from genomic DNA using the immunoSEQ Assay, a bias-controlled multiplex PCR. Regarding the original processing steps: Nucleated cell counts per sample were estimated from amplification of reference gene primers within the assay. To quantify the absolute abundance of each unique TCRbeta CDR3 rearrangement, sequence reads were collapsed and filtered. For each sample, productive Simpson clonality was calculated by taking the square root of Simpson's diversity index across productive rearrangements. TCRdb took over this immuneACCESS table, retaining in-frame rearrangements with V and J assigned. Such tables are incomplete; in checked studies, under half of the missing clones stem from an unresolved V gene, and the remainder is unexplained. D and trimming were read from the DNA, whereas the V and J calls and clone size are those reported in that table. Recorded for this sample are about 270,000 clones; about 87% of them occurred a single time. 3% of the sample comes from the top ten.

CDR1 and CDR2 (LGHDT, YNNKEL) derive from the germline V gene (reference sequence). For this chain, trimming is 1 base at the V end and 6 bases at the J end, and the number of junction bases without a gene match is 5. From its cysteine to its phenylalanine, the CDR3 spans 16 amino acids. CDR3 DNA only is kept here, 48 bases in frame from base 1. In the prospective study, participants were 18 to 89 years old, resided in about two dozen geographic areas of the United States, and were enrolled through a virtual design. To assign participants to cohorts, the prospective study relied on clinical history that participants themselves reported in a screening survey and a study questionnaire. Recovered participants in ImmuneRACE Cohort 3 were defined by two consecutive negative NP/OP PCR tests, clearance by a healthcare professional, or resolution of symptoms. In the prospective study, whole blood, serum and a nasopharyngeal or oropharyngeal swab were collected from each participant by mobile phlebotomists. Over a roughly 2-month period, participants in the prospective study had the option of providing additional blood draws and questionnaires. Before DNA extraction, prospective study blood samples were shipped either frozen or at room temperature.

With regard to this clone: This clone's antigen is unknown. No much larger clone is present one base from it, and per-base qualities are unavailable.

Sequenced material: PBMCs or T cells enriched from blood (not recorded which). This sequence uses TRBV3-1 (or the pseudogene TRBV3-2) and TRBJ2-3; TRBD1 matches 12 bases in the middle. The TCR comes from a woman aged 50 to 60 who had recovered from COVID-19. The DNA sequence reads TGTGCCAGCAGCCAAGTAGGGACAGGGGGCTTGGATACGCAGTATTTT. Translated, it reads CASSQVGTGGLDTQYF.